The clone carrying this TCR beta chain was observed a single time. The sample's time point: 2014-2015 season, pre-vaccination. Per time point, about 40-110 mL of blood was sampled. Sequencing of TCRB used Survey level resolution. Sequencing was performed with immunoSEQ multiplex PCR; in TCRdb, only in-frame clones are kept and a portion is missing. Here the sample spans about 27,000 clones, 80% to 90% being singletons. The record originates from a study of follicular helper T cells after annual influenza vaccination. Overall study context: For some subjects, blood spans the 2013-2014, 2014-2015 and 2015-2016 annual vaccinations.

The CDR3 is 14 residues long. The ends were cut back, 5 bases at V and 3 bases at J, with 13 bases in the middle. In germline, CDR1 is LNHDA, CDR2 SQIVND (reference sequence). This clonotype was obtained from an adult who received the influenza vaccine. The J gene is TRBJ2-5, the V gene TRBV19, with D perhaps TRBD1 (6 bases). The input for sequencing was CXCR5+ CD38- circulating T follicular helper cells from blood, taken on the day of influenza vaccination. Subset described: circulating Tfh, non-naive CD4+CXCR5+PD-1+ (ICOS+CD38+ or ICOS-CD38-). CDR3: CASSPHRAEETQYF. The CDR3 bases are TGTGCCAGTAGTCCCCACAGGGCCGAAGAGACCCAGTACTTC.